This T cell receptor beta chain originates from a study of control samples from healthy donors and cancer patients. Clones were sequenced by immunoSEQ multiplex PCR, and TCRdb holds only the in-frame ones, with some missing. Counted here are some 120,000 clones, roughly 92% occurring once; the ten biggest clones make up 6% to 8%. The CDR3 loop spans 17 amino acids. Germline assignment: CDR1 PRHDT and CDR2 FYEKMQ (reference sequence). The V end lost 5 bases, the J end lost 1 base, and 19 bases lay between the germline ends. The source material was blood. This chain uses TRBV13 with TRBJ2-3; D is possibly TRBD2 (5 bases). This sequence originates from a young woman in good health. The CDR3 protein is CASSPARRAEGTDTQYF. The CDR3 coding sequence is TGTGCCAGCAGCCCGGCCCGAAGAGCGGAGGGCACAGATACGCAGTATTTT.